The clone carrying this T cell receptor (beta chain) appeared a single time. As yet, its antigen is unknown. Losses at the gene ends were 4 bases for V and 0 bases for J; bases not matched to a gene: 3. CDR1 LGHNA and CDR2 YSLEER come from the germline V gene. The CDR3 runs 15 residues. PCR primers comprised 60 Vbeta and 13 Jbeta primers. Measured with immunoSEQ multiplex PCR; TCRdb has only the in-frame clones, and not every one. Of 150,000 to 200,000 clones listed, about 80% were seen once; the top ten hold 0.9% to 1.2%. This specimen comes from a study of cytomegalovirus exposure and HLA in healthy donors. Overall study context: From HLA-typed donors, an early data release held tens of millions of unique TCRs.

Study observations and caveats: Reported results showed that the classifier diagnosed cytomegalovirus status with high specificity and sensitivity.

The chain uses TRBV4-3 and TRBJ2-3, with TRBD2 matching 8 bases. The sequencing input was PBMCs. This receptor was taken from a woman between 35 and 50 years old in good health and CMV-seronegative. CDR3 DNA sequence: TGCGCCAGCAGCCCGGGAGGGTGGAGCACAGATACGCAGTATTTT. It translates to CASSPGGWSTDTQYF.